This T cell receptor beta chain was found in a study of cytomegalovirus exposure and HLA in healthy donors. A note on this clone: Its antigen is not known.

From germline, CDR1 is LNHNV and CDR2 YYDKDF (reference sequence). This CDR3 region has 14 residues. Trimming took off 5 bases at V and 9 bases at J, with 16 bases between the two ends. Study-wide results and limits: The classifier was said to identify cytomegalovirus status with high specificity and sensitivity.

Primers included in the PCR were 60 Vbeta and 13 Jbeta primers. Assay: immunoSEQ multiplex PCR; the TCRdb copy retains only in-frame clones and omits some. The sample gives about 95,000 clones, around 75% of which show up once; approximately 10% is in the top ten. V usage is TRBV15 and J usage is TRBJ1-4; D not certain. This TCR derives from a man younger than 30 in good health and CMV-seropositive. Sequencing was performed on PBMCs. The CDR3 sequence: CATSVAYLAQKLFF. CDR3 bases: TGTGCCACCAGCGTGGCGTATCTAGCTCAAAAACTGTTTTTT.